The TCR beta chain under discussion was sequenced for a study of blood T cells in healthy people across ages. With a J-beta primer mix and a sample-barcoded 5' primer, a second PCR ran 7 to 11 cycles. TCRdb reanalysed the 5' RACE reads using MiXCR and keeps one entry per CDR3 protein. This sample has approximately 490,000 distinct CDR3 sequences; nearly 25% occur once, and the top ten carry approximately 8.7%. Germline values: CDR1 SQVTM, CDR2 ANQGSEA. The CDR3 runs 14 residues. Losses at the gene ends were 4 bases for V and 5 bases for J; bases not matched to a gene: 10. This sample was shared with a second study, whose subject was T cells of mothers and their children.

Sample: blood. The V and J genes are TRBV29-1 and TRBJ2-5; 7 nucleotides agree with TRBD1. The origin of this receptor is a boy aged 5-17 years in good health. The CDR3: CSVVPRGGGETQYF. CDR3 in DNA: TGCAGCGTTGTCCCAAGAGGGGGCGGTGAGACCCAGTACTTC.